A single T cell receptor beta chain is shown here with its context. Recruits, aged about 18 to 95 years, lived in under 25 US areas. Clinical histories supplied by participants themselves formed the basis of cohort assignment. Recovered status applied to Cohort 3 donors who had two consecutive negative PCRs. It also applied to those with clearance or with symptom resolution. Authors' analysis steps: Counts of nucleated cells, estimated from reference gene primer amplification, were obtained. The assay was immunoSEQ multiplex PCR, and TCRdb's table has in-frame clones only and misses some. For V, J and clone size, that table is used; D and trimming come from the DNA. Counted here are 250,000 to 350,000 clones, 88% occurring once; the ten biggest clones make up less than 3%. This record comes from a study of blood T cell repertoires in COVID-19. Germline CDR1 SGHDT, CDR2 YYEEEE. This CDR3 has 15 residues. The V gene end was trimmed by 4 bases and the J gene end by 5 bases; junction bases not matched to a gene: 4.

The sequenced material came from PBMCs or T cells enriched from blood (not recorded which). The chain uses TRBV5-6 and TRBJ2-2, with 11 nucleotides matching TRBD1. This receptor was taken from a woman aged 50 to 65 who had recovered from COVID-19. Here the CDR3 reads CASSPDRGLTGELFF. CDR3 nucleotide sequence: TGTGCCAGCAGCCCGGACAGGGGGCTAACCGGGGAGCTGTTTTTT.